The 18 T cell receptor beta chains below were found in one sample sequenced in a study of Graves' ophthalmopathy and Graves' hyperthyroidism. Amplified TCR beta CDR3 regions were obtained using RNA transcripts as template. Second-round multiplex PCR came after a first-round RT-PCR that employed HTBI primers. TCRdb passed the multiplex PCR reads through MiXCR, listing each CDR3 protein once. The sample yields 600,000 to 650,000 distinct CDR3 sequences, about 20% seen once. The material sequenced was peripheral blood. Receptors originate from a young woman with stable Graves' hyperthyroidism. Some clones in this sample may be carry-over from other donors' samples.

This clonotype was seen repeatedly, ten times or more. The chain combines TRBV11-1 with TRBJ1-1; TRBD1 might be the D (5 bases). The CDR3 runs 16 residues. V shed 5 bases and J shed 0 bases, with 16 bases lying between them. Germline V gene sequence: CDR1 SGHAT, CDR2 FQDESV (reference sequence). The CDR3 nucleotides are TGTGCCAGCAGCATTGGGGACCTATTCGTGAACACTGAAGCTTTCTTT. Residues: CASSIGDLFVNTEAFF.

The V and J genes are TRBV3-1 and TRBJ1-1; 7 positions agree with TRBD1. Germline assignment: CDR1 LGHDT and CDR2 YNNKEL (reference sequence). The CDR3 runs to 14 residues. V lost 6 bases to trimming and J lost 6 bases; unmatched junction nucleotides: 10. The CDR3 is CASSPGTVGAEAFF. CDR3 coding DNA: TGTGCCAGCAGTCCCGGGACAGTTGGAGCTGAAGCTTTCTTT.

The sample holds many counts of this clonotype. V gene TRBV7-9 combines with J gene TRBJ2-2; D may correspond to TRBD1 or TRBD2 (6 bases each). Trimming took off 6 bases at V and 7 bases at J, with 15 bases between the two ends. CDR3 length equals 14 residues. Germline-derived CDR1 and CDR2 are SEHNR and FQNEAQ (reference sequence). DNA for the CDR3: TGTGCCAGCAGAGCCCACGGGGGCCTCGGGGAGCTGTTTTTT. Translation gives CASRAHGGLGELFF. Drawing the rest from reference TRBV7-9 and TRBJ2-2, the complete variable domain is DTGVSQNPRHKITKRGQNVTFRCDPISEHNRLYWYRQTLGQGPEFLTYFQNEAQLEKSRLLSDRFSAERPKGSFSTLEIQRTEQGDSAMYLCASRAHGGLGELFFGEGSRLTVL.

This clonotype was detected only a few times. V usage is TRBV11-1 and J usage is TRBJ2-7; 9 bases agree with TRBD2. V was clipped by 5 bases and J by 2 bases; unmatched bases: 16. CDR3 size: 18 residues. CDR1 and CDR2 from the germline V gene are SGHAT and FQDESV (reference sequence). The CDR3 is CASSPLSSGGRAAYEQYF. The CDR3 DNA is TGTGCCAGCAGCCCCCTGAGTTCTGGCGGGAGGGCTGCCTACGAGCAGTACTTC.

This clonotype was seen at least ten times. The V call is TRBV12-3 or TRBV12-4, the J call TRBJ1-2; a weak D match, TRBD1 (5 bases). The CDR3 consists of 15 residues. V shed 5 bases and J shed 1 base, with 14 bases lying between them. The CDR3 loop reads CASSQGRRFNYGYTF. In DNA form, the CDR3 reads TGTGCCAGCAGTCAGGGACGGCGTTTTAACTATGGCTACACCTTC.

This clonotype was counted many times. CDR3 coding DNA: TGTGCCAGCAGTGCTAGGGACAGGGGGAATAACGAGCAGTACTTC. Its protein product is CASSARDRGNNEQYF. The chain is built from TRBV2 and TRBJ2-7; 11 bases are a match to TRBD1. The ends lost 4 bases at V and 5 bases at J; junction bases unmatched: 7. The CDR3 is 15 amino acids. The germline V gene encodes CDR1 SNHLY and CDR2 FYNNEI.

The rearrangement joins TRBV6-5 to TRBJ1-2, with D maybe TRBD1 (5 bases). Germline values: CDR1 MNHEY, CDR2 SVGAGI. CDR3 length: 15 residues. The V end was cut by 4 bases, the J end by 4 bases, with 16 bases between. The CDR3 nucleotides read TGTGCCAGCAGTTGGTCCCTCGATCAGGGCTATGGCTACACCTTC. It codes for CASSWSLDQGYGYTF.

This clonotype was seen at least ten times. The chain is built from TRBV12-3 or TRBV12-4 and TRBJ2-7; 8 nucleotides align to TRBD1. The CDR3 is 14 residues long. Trimming cost V 3 bases and J 3 bases; bases outside gene matches: 4. CDR3: CASSFRDRNYEQYF. CDR3 in DNA: TGTGCCAGCAGTTTTCGGGACAGGAACTACGAGCAGTACTTC.

In this sample, this clonotype turned up a few times. The rearrangement uses TRBV4-2 and TRBJ2-5, with a weak D call TRBD2 (5 bases). CDR1 and CDR2 from the germline V gene are LGHNA and YNFKEQ. The germline V and J ends were trimmed by 4 bases and 0 bases, with 9 bases remaining between them. The CDR3 runs 14 residues. DNA of the CDR3: TGTGCCAGCAGCCGAGTGGGAGACCAAGAGACCCAGTACTTC. Amino acid sequence: CASSRVGDQETQYF.

The CDR3 nucleotides read TGTGCCTGGAGTCTCGACAGGGGAGATGGCTACACCTTC. Translation gives CAWSLDRGDGYTF. The rearrangement joins TRBV30 to TRBJ1-2; 8 positions match TRBD1. Trimming cost V 2 bases and J 6 bases; bases outside gene matches: 5. Germline CDR1 and CDR2: GTSNPN and SVGIG (reference sequence). This CDR3 has 13 residues.

The chain links TRBV28 to TRBJ1-1, with D unclear. Germline V gene data show CDR1 as MDHEN and CDR2 as SYDVKM. The germline V and J ends were trimmed by 7 bases and 12 bases, with 21 bases remaining between them. This CDR3 is built from 13 residues. Here the CDR3 reads CASTLLQSPHPFF. DNA for the CDR3: TGTGCCAGCACCCTTCTACAGTCTCCCCATCCTTTCTTT.

This clonotype appeared many times. The chain is built from TRBV2 and TRBJ1-1; TRBD1 matches 7 bases. Germline CDR1 reads SNHLY; CDR2 reads FYNNEI. The V gene end was trimmed by 2 bases and the J gene end by 7 bases; junction bases not matched to a gene: 10. The CDR3 has 15 residues. CDR3 DNA sequence: TGTGCCAGCAGTGAATCGGAGACAGGGCGAAGTGAAGCTTTCTTT. This gives the protein CASSESETGRSEAFF.

The V gene is TRBV20-1, the J gene TRBJ1-6; 12 bases are shared with TRBD1. The CDR3 has 18 amino acids. Per germline, CDR1 DFQATT and CDR2 SNEGSKA (reference sequence). The trim removed 2 bases at V and 9 bases at J, leaving 14 bases unmatched. In DNA form, the CDR3 reads TGCAGTGCTAGACCCCGGGGGGGACAGGGGGCCGAAATTTCACCCCTCCACTTT. Its translation: CSARPRGGQGAEISPLHF.

The genes are TRBV20-1 and TRBJ2-7, with D maybe TRBD1 (5 bases). The CDR3 loop spans 12 amino acids. V lost 6 bases and J lost 0, with 9 bases in between. Germline assignment: CDR1 DFQATT and CDR2 SNEGSKA (reference sequence). The CDR3 spells CSATQGSYEQYF. In nucleotides, the CDR3 is TGCAGTGCAACCCAGGGCTCCTACGAGCAGTACTTC.

This clonotype was observed many times. This chain links TRBV20-1 with TRBJ2-5, with D maybe TRBD1 (6 bases). The CDR3 extends over 15 amino acids. Trimming left V 1 base short and J 5 bases short, with 17 bases between. Germline V CDR1 and CDR2: DFQATT, SNEGSKA (reference sequence). DNA of the CDR3: TGCAGTGCTAGAGTCATACAGGGATCGAGGGAGACCCAGTACTTC. Translated, it gives CSARVIQGSRETQYF.

This clonotype was detected many times. The CDR3 here is CSARDGARREQYF. In DNA form, the CDR3 reads TGCAGTGCTAGAGATGGGGCCAGACGCGAGCAGTACTTC. The rearrangement links TRBV20-1 to TRBJ2-7, with D possibly being TRBD1 (5 bases). V was shortened by 0 bases and J by 6 bases, with 12 bases between the two germline ends. The V gene's germline CDR1 is DFQATT and CDR2 SNEGSKA (reference sequence). The CDR3 spans 13 residues.

This clonotype was seen repeatedly, ten times or more. The rearrangement uses TRBV6-1 and TRBJ1-5; D is unclear. The germline V and J ends were trimmed by 10 bases and 5 bases, with 15 bases remaining between them. The CDR3 has 13 amino acids. The germline gives CDR1 MNHNS, CDR2 SASEGT. The CDR3 reads CATGIQKHQPQHF. CDR3 bases: TGTGCCACCGGGATCCAGAAGCATCAGCCCCAGCATTTT.

This clonotype was seen at least ten times. The chain joins TRBV6-1 to TRBJ1-2; TRBD1 might be the D (5 bases). The CDR3 covers 14 residues. Germline CDR1 and CDR2: MNHNS and SASEGT. Trimming left V 1 base short and J 4 bases short, with 10 bases between. CDR3 nucleotide sequence: TGTGCCAGCAGTGAAGAATACAGGAGCTATGGCTACACCTTC. Its translation is CASSEEYRSYGYTF.